This T cell receptor (beta chain) is from a study of beta chain features in type 1 diabetes. Study summary: Healthy donors and patients had similar age, gender and cell yields. Regarding the study as a whole: Type 1 diabetes patients showed a moderate but significant shortening of TCRB CDR3s in all four CD4+ subsets. Cells that show high TCR expression could be over-represented by cDNA sequencing.

Expressed TCRB transcripts got sequenced, as all isolated RNA was reverse transcribed. Profiling relied on immunoSEQ multiplex PCR, and the TCRdb table lists in-frame clones only, not all of them. The sample has roughly 700,000 clones; 13% are singletons. This clone was seen a handful of times. Its antigen is unknown. The germline V gene has CDR1 MNHEY and CDR2 SVGAGI. With 10 bases removed from V and 5 bases from J, the gap between germline ends came to 17 bases. CDR3 length equals 13 residues. The sequence derives from a man younger than 35 with type 1 diabetes. Sequencing used naive CD4+ T cells from blood. The chain recombines TRBV6-5 with TRBJ1-2; D uncertain. In DNA form, the CDR3 reads TGTGCCACGACGGAGCTCAAGACTTATGGCTACACCTTC. Amino acid sequence: CATTELKTYGYTF.